The clone carrying this T cell receptor (beta chain) was seen ten or more times. Antigen specificity is unknown. A sample-barcoded 5' primer and a J-beta primer mix were used in a second PCR of roughly 7 to 11 cycles. Via MiXCR, TCRdb re-called the 5' RACE reads, giving one row per CDR3 protein. The table has hundreds of thousands of distinct CDR3 sequences, more than 40% seen once; the top ten hold around a third. Per the germline V gene, CDR1 is DFQATT and CDR2 is SNEGSKA (reference sequence). The CDR3 sequence is 12 residues long. V shed 2 bases and J shed 6 bases, with 10 bases lying between them. This sample stems from a study of blood T cells in healthy people across ages. General study findings and limits: A roughly linear fall in TCR beta diversity per million T cells was seen with increasing age.

Each donor gave approximately 9.7 milliliters of peripheral blood. Samples each had at least 5 micrograms of total RNA extracted. This sequence joins TRBV20-1 and TRBJ1-1; D gene unclear. This receptor was obtained from a woman in her sixties in good health. The sample comprised blood. The CDR3 nucleotides are TGCAGTGCTAGAACGGGTATCTCTGAAGCTTTCTTT. It yields the protein CSARTGISEAFF.